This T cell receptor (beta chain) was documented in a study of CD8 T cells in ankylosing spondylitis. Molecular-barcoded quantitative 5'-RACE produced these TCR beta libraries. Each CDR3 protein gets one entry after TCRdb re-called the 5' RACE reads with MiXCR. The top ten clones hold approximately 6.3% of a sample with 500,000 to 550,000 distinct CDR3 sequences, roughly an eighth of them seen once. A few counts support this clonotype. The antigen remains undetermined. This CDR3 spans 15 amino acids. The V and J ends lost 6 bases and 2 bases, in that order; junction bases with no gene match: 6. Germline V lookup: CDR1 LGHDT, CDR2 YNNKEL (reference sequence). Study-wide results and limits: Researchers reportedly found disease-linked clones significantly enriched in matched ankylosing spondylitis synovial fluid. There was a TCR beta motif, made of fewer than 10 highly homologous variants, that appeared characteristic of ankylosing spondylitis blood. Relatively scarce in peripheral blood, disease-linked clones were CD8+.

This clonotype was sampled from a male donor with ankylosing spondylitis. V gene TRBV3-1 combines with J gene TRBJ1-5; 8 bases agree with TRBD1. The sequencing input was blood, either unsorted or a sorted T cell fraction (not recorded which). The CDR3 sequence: CASSHRGSGNQPQHF. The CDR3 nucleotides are TGTGCCAGCAGTCACAGGGGGTCGGGCAATCAGCCCCAGCATTTT.